A selection of T cell receptor beta chains follows, all from one sample in a study of T cells expressing NK-cell markers. TCRdb re-called the 5' RACE reads and shows each CDR3 protein once, DNA omitted. This table holds about 180,000 distinct CDR3 sequences. Sequencing used blood T cells: a sorted CD56 or NKG2C T cell subset, CD4+ or CD8+ T cells, or bulk PBMC T cells (not recorded which). These receptor sequences come from a man between 18 and 69 years old in good health. Both conserved end residues are part of each CDR3.

J gene,V gene,CDR3 protein
TRBJ1-6,TRBV20-1,CSARELNPGDVSPLHF
TRBJ2-7,TRBV9,CASSVGSGVEQYF
TRBJ2-2,TRBV6-2/TRBV6-3,CASKLGTGEWTGELFF
TRBJ2-5,TRBV6-5,CASSYSAGRETQYF
TRBJ1-2,TRBV27,CASSLSGLTPNYGYTF
TRBJ2-7,TRBV11-2,CASSLAGQINYEQYF
TRBJ2-1,TRBV29-1,CSVVGGKSYNEQFF
TRBJ1-2,TRBV7-9,CASSRGGVGYTF
TRBJ1-1,TRBV4-1,CASSPLEDSLFMNTEAFF
TRBJ2-1,TRBV28,CASNEGGIAEQFF
TRBJ1-2,TRBV4-2,CASSQDVRKFMDKSYTF
TRBJ1-3,TRBV15,CATSRGQGSGNTIYF
TRBJ1-3,TRBV14,CASSQEFPGNTIYF
TRBJ2-7,TRBV20-1,CRIETGTDYEQYF
TRBJ2-2,TRBV20-1,CSARRRRGFTGELFF
TRBJ2-7,TRBV9,CASSVSQASGVPEQYF
TRBJ2-1,TRBV7-9,CASSPGTNGGADEQFF
TRBJ2-3,TRBV27,CASSPRPTQLGQGQDTQYF
TRBJ2-7,TRBV28,CASSFGQGASYEQYF
TRBJ2-7,TRBV7-2,CASSLAWGTGSEQYF
TRBJ2-1,TRBV6-6,CASFPGGHDEQFF
TRBJ2-1,TRBV11-3,CASSKWRGNSYNEQFF
TRBJ2-7,TRBV5-6,CASSLTAEFDEQYF
TRBJ2-5,TRBV6-1,CASSERDTQETQYF
TRBJ2-5,TRBV3-1,CASSQDSRTGLETQYF
TRBJ2-2,TRBV5-6,CASSGTSGAGELFF
TRBJ1-6,TRBV9,CASSVVTGFNSPLHF
TRBJ2-1,TRBV13,CASSLSLRGDNEQFF
TRBJ2-7,TRBV19,CASRRGESYEQYF
TRBJ2-7,TRBV7-6,CASSLGSGAFYEQYF
TRBJ2-5,TRBV14,CASSRKHSLQETQYF
TRBJ2-2,TRBV11-2,CASFEGAGELFF
TRBJ2-2,TRBV10-3,CAMGGPGELFF
TRBJ2-2,TRBV13,CASSLPRGYNTGELFF
TRBJ1-6,TRBV14,CASSQEVGRVGSPLHF
TRBJ2-3,TRBV12-3/TRBV12-4,CASSLGRPGTDTQYF
TRBJ2-2,TRBV9,CASSVELGTENTGELFF
TRBJ2-5,TRBV5-1,CASSLKQGGETQYF
TRBJ1-2,TRBV20-1,CSAPMPYGYTF
TRBJ2-7,TRBV7-6,CASSFGLAGQGEQYF
TRBJ2-5,TRBV29-1,CSGGPREETQYF
TRBJ1-2,TRBV12-5,CASGLTGSNYGYTF
TRBJ2-1,TRBV7-9,CASSLEVAADYNEQFF
TRBJ2-5,TRBV12-3/TRBV12-4,CASSWTPQGTQYF
TRBJ2-3,TRBV5-1,CASSFRDRGPHTDTQYF
TRBJ1-3,TRBV4-1,CASSQKGVSGNTIYF
TRBJ2-3,TRBV2,CASRSAGGTTDTQYF
TRBJ2-7,TRBV7-3,CASSPGQGFAYEQYF
TRBJ2-7,TRBV28,CASSLRDIHSYEQYF
TRBJ1-2,TRBV28,CASSLHVNYGYTF
TRBJ2-4,TRBV4-2,CASSQGKVAKNIQYF
TRBJ2-5,TRBV20-1,CSATRVGEETQYF
TRBJ1-6,TRBV2,CASSRQAGENAGYYNSPLHF
TRBJ2-1,TRBV5-8,CASSLVPGVDEQFF
TRBJ2-7,TRBV13,CASSGRGGGFVEQYF
TRBJ2-1,TRBV5-1,CASIGYWNEQFF
TRBJ2-7,TRBV19,CASGGGPSSAYEQYF